The present T cell receptor beta chain was sequenced within a study of CD8 T cells in ankylosing spondylitis. TCRdb called the 5' RACE reads again in MiXCR, with one record for every CDR3 protein. Among about 130,000 distinct CDR3 sequences listed, roughly a tenth were seen once. V lost 7 bases to trimming and J lost 7 bases, with 20 bases between them. Germline-derived CDR1 and CDR2 are SQVTM and ANQGSEA. CDR3 length equals 14 residues. This sequence originates from a male donor with ankylosing spondylitis or in good health (not recorded which). Specimen: blood, either unsorted or a sorted T cell fraction (not recorded which). The V and J genes are TRBV29-1 and TRBJ2-1, with D possibly TRBD2 on 6 matching bases. CDR3 loop: CSALVAAVSNEQFF. The DNA for the CDR3 is TGCAGCGCCCTGGTAGCGGCAGTCTCTAATGAGCAGTTCTTC.